This TCR beta chain was retrieved from a study of identical twins. Each cDNA held unique molecular identifiers, and template switching gave it a universal primer site. Using its own MiXCR run on the 5' RACE reads, TCRdb lists one record per CDR3 protein. The sample lists under 300,000 distinct CDR3 sequences, more than 9.5% occurring once. Study-level findings and limits: The abundant beta clonotypes from cord blood had fewer insertions, and memory repertoires had none of this. Where out-of-frame alpha sequences were twin-shared, they showed excess low generation probability.

Germline V gene sequence: CDR1 SGHRS, CDR2 YFSETQ. V was pared by 4 bases and J by 4 bases, with 6 bases of the junction left unmatched. The CDR3 is made up of 14 amino acids. This clonotype was detected a few times. What it binds is not known. The same specimen was also included in a second study, on yellow fever vaccine responses in identical twins. From that report: Twins' vaccine T cell response reportedly gave the appearance of partial convergence and partial personalization.

This TCR was sampled from a woman aged 18-30 years in good health. The rearrangement uses TRBV5-1 and TRBJ2-3; 7 positions agree with TRBD1. Sequencing was done on a sample of memory (CD45RO+) T cells sorted from blood. The CDR3 loop is CASSTPTGADTQYF. CDR3 DNA: TGCGCCAGCAGCACTCCAACAGGGGCAGATACGCAGTATTTT.